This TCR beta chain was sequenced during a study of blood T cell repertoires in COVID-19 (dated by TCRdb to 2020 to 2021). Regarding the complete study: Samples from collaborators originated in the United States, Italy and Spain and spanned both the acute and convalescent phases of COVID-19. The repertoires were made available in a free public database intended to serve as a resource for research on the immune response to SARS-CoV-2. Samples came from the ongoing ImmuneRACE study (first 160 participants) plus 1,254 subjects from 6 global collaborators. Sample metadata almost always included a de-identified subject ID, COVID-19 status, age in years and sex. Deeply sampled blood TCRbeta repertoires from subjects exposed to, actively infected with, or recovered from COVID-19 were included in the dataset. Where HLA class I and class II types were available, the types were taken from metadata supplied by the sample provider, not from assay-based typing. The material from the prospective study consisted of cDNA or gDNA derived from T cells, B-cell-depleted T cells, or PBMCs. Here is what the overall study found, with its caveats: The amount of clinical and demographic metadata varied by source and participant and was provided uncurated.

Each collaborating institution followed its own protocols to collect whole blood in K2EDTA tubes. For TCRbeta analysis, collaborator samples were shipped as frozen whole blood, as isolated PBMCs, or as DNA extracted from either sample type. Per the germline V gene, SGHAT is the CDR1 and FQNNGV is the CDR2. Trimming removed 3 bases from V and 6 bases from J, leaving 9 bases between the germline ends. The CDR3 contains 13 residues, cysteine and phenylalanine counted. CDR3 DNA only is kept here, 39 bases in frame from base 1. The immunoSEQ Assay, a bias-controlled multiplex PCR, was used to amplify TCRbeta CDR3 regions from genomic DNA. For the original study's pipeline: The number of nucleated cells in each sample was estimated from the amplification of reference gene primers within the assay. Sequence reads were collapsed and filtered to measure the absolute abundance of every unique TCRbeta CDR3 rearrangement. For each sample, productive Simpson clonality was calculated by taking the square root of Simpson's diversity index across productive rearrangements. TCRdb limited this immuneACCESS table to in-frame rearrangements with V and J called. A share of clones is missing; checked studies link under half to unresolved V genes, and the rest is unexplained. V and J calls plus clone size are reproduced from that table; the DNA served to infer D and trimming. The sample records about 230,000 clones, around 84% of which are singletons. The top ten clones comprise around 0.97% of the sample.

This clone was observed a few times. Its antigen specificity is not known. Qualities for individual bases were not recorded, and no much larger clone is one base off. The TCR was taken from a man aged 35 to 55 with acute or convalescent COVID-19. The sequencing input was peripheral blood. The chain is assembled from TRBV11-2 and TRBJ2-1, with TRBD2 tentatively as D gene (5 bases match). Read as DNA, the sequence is TGTGCCAGCAGCTTGAGGGTTTTCAATGAGCAGTTCTTC. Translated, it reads CASSLRVFNEQFF.